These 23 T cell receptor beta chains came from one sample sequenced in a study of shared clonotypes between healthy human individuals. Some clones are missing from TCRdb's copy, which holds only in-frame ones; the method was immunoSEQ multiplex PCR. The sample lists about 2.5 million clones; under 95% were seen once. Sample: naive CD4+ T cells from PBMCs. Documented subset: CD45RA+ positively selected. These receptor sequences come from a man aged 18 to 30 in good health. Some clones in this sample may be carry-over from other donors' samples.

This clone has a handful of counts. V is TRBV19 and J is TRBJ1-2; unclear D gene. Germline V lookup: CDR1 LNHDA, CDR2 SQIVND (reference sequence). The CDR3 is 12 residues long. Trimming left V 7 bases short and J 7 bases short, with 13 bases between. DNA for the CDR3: TGTGCCAGTATGGTGACACCTCGTGGCTACACCTTC. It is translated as CASMVTPRGYTF.

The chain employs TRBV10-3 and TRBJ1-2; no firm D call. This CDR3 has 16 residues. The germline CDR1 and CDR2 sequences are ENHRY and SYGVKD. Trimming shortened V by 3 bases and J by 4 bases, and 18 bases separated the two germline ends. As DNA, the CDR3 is TGTGCCATCAGTGAATCCGGACCGTCGATCTTCTATGGCTACACCTTC. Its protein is CAISESGPSIFYGYTF.

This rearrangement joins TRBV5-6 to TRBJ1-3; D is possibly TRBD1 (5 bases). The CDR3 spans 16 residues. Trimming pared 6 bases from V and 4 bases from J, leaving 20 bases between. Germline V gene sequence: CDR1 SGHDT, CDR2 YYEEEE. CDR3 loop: CASNARRLTGGNTIYF. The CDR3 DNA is TGTGCCAGCAACGCCCGGCGGCTAACAGGAGGAAACACCATATATTTT. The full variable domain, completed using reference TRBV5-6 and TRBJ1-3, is DAGVTQSPTHLIKTRGQQVTLRCSPKSGHDTVSWYQQALGQGPQFIFQYYEEEERQRGNFPDRFSGHQFPNYSSELNVNALLLGDSALYLCASNARRLTGGNTIYFGEGSWLTVV.

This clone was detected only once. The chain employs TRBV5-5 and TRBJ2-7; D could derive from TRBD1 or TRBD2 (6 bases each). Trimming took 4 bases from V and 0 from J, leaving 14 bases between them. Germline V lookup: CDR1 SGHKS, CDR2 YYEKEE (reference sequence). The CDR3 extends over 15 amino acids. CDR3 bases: TGTGCCAGCAGCCGGGCGGGGACAAACTCCTACGAGCAGTACTTC. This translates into CASSRAGTNSYEQYF. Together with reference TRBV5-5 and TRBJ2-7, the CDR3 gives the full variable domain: DAGVTQSPTHLIKTRGQQVTLRCSPISGHKSVSWYQQVLGQGPQFIFQYYEKEERGRGNFPDRFSARQFPNYSSELNVNALLLGDSALYLCASSRAGTNSYEQYFGPGTRLTVT.

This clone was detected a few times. Written as DNA, the CDR3 is TGCGCCAGCAGAGTGTGGGAGGACACTGAAGCTTTCTTT. It codes for CASRVWEDTEAFF. The rearrangement links TRBV5-1 to TRBJ1-1; no clear D. CDR1 is SGHRS, CDR2 YFSETQ, per germline. V shed 5 bases and J shed 3 bases, with 11 bases lying between them. The CDR3 is made up of 13 amino acids.

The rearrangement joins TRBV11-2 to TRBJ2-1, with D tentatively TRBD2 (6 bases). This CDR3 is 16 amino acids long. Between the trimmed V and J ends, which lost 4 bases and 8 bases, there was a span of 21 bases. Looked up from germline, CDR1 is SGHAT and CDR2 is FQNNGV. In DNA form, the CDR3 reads TGTGCCAGCAGCTCTGCTTTTCGGGCGGGAATCTATGAGCAGTTCTTC. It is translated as CASSSAFRAGIYEQFF.

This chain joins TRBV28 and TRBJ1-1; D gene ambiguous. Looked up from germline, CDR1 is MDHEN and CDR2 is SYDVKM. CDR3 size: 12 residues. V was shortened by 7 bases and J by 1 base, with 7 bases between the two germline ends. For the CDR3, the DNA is TGTGCCAGCACTCTTCCGAACACTGAAGCTTTCTTT. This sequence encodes CASTLPNTEAFF.

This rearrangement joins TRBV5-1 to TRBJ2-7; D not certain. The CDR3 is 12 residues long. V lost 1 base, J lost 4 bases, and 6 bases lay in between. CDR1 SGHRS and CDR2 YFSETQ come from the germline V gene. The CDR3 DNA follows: TGCGCCAGCAGCTTGATTGAGTACGAGCAGTACTTC. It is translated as CASSLIEYEQYF.

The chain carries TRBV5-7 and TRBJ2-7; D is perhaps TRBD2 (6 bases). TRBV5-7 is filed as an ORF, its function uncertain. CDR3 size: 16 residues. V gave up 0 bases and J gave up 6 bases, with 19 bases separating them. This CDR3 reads CASSLVSLPGAGEQYF. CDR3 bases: TGTGCCAGCAGCTTGGTTTCCCTTCCGGGAGCTGGCGAGCAGTACTTC.

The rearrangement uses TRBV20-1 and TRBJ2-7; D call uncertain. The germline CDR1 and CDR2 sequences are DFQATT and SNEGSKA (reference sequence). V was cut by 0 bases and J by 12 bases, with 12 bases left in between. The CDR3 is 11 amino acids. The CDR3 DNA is TGCAGTGCTAGAGATTCCCCGAGGACGTACTTC. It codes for CSARDSPRTYF.

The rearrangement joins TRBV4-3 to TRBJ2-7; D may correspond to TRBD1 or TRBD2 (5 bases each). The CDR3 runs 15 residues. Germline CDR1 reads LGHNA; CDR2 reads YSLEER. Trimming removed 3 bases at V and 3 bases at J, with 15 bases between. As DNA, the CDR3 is TGCGCCAGCAGCCAGAACCGGGACGGTTACTACGAGCAGTACTTC. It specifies CASSQNRDGYYEQYF.

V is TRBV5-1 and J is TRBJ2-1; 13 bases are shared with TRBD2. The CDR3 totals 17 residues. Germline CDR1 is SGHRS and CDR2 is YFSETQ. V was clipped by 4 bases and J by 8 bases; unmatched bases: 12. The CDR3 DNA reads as TGCGCCAGCAGCCCAAGAATACTAGCGGGAGGGCTGGATGAGCAGTTCTTC. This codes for CASSPRILAGGLDEQFF.

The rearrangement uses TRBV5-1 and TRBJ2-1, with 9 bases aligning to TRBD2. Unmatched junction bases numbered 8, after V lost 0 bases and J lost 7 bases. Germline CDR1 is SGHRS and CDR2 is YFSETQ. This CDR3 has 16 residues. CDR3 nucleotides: TGCGCCAGCAGCTTGGGCTTTAGCGGGAGTGGGAATGAGCAGTTCTTC. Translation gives CASSLGFSGSGNEQFF.

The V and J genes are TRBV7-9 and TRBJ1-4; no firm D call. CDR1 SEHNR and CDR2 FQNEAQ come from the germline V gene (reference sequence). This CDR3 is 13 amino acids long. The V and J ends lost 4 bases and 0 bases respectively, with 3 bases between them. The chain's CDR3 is CASSYSTNEKLFF. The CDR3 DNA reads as TGTGCCAGCAGCTACTCAACTAATGAAAAACTGTTTTTT.

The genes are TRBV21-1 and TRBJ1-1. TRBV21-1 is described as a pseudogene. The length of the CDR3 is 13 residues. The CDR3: CASRRGEVTEAFF. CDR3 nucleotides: TGTGCCAGCAGAAGGGGAGAGGTCACTGAAGCTTTCTTT.

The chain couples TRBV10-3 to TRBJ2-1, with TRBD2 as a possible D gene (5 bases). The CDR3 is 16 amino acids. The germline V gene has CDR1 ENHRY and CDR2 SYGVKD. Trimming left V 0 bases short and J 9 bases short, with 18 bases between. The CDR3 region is CAISESTGGERGEQFF. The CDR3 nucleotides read TGTGCCATCAGTGAGTCGACTGGAGGCGAACGGGGTGAGCAGTTCTTC.

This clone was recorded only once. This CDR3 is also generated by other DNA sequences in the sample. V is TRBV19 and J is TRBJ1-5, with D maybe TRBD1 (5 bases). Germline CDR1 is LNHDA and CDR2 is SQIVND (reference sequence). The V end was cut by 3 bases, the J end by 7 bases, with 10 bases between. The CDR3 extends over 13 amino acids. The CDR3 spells CASSIGGGQPQHF. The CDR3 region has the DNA TGTGCCAGTAGTATTGGCGGGGGGCAGCCCCAGCATTTT.

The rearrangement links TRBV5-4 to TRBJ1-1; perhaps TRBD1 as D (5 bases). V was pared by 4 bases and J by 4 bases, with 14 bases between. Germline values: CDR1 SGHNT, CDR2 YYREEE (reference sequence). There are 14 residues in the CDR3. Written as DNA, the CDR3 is TGTGCCAGCAGCCCGATCAGGGCTATCACTGAAGCTTTCTTT. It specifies CASSPIRAITEAFF.

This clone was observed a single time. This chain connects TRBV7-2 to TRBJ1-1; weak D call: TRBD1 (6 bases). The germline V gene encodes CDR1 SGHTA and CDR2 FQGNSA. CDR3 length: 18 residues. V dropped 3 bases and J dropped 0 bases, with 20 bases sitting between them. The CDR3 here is CASSFRGAQWGMNTEAFF. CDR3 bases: TGTGCCAGCAGCTTCCGGGGGGCCCAATGGGGGATGAACACTGAAGCTTTCTTT.

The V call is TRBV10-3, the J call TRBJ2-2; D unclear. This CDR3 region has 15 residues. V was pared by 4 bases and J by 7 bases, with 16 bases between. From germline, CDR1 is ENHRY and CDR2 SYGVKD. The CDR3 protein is CAISGHTEYGGELFF. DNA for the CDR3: TGTGCCATCAGTGGACACACGGAGTATGGCGGGGAGCTGTTTTTT.

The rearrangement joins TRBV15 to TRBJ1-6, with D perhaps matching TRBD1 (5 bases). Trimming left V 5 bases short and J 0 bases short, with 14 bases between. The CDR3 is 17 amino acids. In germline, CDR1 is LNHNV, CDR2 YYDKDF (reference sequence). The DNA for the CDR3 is TGTGCCACCAGCGAACGACACAGGAGCTCCTATAATTCACCCCTCCACTTT. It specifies CATSERHRSSYNSPLHF.

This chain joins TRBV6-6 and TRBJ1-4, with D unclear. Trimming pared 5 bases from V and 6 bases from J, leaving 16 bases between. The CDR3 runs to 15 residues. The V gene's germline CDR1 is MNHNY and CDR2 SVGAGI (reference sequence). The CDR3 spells CASSTPLGFHEKLFF. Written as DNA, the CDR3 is TGTGCCAGCAGTACCCCTTTGGGCTTTCATGAAAAACTGTTTTTT.

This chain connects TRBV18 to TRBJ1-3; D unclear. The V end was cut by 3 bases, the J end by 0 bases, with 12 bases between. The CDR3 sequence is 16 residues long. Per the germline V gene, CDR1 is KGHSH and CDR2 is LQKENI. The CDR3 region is CASSPEAGSSGNTIYF. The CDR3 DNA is TGTGCCAGCTCACCGGAGGCAGGATCCTCTGGAAACACCATATATTTT.